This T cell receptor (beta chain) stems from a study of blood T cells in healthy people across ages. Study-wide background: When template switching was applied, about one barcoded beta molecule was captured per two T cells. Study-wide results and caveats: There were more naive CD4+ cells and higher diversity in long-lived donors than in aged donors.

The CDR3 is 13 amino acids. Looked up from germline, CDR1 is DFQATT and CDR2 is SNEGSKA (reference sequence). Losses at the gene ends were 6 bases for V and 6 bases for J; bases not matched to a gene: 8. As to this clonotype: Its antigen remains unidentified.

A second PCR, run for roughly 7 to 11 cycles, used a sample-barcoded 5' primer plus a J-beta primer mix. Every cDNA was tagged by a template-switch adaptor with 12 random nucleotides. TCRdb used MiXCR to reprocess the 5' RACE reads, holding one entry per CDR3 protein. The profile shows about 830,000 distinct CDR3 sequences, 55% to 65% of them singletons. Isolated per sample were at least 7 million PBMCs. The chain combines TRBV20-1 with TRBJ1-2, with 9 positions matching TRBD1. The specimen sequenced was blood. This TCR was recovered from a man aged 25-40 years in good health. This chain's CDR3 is CSATDRGKDGYTF. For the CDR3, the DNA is TGCAGTGCAACCGACAGGGGGAAAGATGGCTACACCTTC.